Given below is one TCR beta chain in context. Its specificity is unknown. The data were taken from a study of cytomegalovirus exposure and HLA in healthy donors. Findings of the study overall: A list of 150 or so TCR beta chains associated with cytomegalovirus was given. Reports indicated that the classifier achieved high specificity and sensitivity in diagnosing cytomegalovirus status.

The CDR3 extends over 13 amino acids. Per the germline V gene, CDR1 is MNHEY and CDR2 is SVGAGI. Deletions cut 2 bases from V and 0 bases from J, with 2 bases between. The assay was immunoSEQ multiplex PCR, and TCRdb's table has in-frame clones only and misses some. The data contain about 74,000 clones, around 94% of them singletons. The chain has TRBV6-5 and TRBJ1-5, with D uncertain. The TCR comes from a man between 18 and 29 years old in good health and CMV-seropositive. The source material was PBMCs. The CDR3 is CASSYRSNQPQHF. DNA of the CDR3: TGTGCCAGCAGTTACCGTAGCAATCAGCCCCAGCATTTT.